These 29 T cell receptor beta chains originate from one sample sequenced in a study of shared clonotypes between healthy human individuals. Method: immunoSEQ multiplex PCR; TCRdb's copy keeps in-frame clones and lacks some. The sample lists about 2.1 million clones; 90% to 95% were seen once. CD8 cells regarded as naive lacked CD45RO, were positively chosen for CCR7, and omitted terminally differentiated effector memory CD45RA+ cells. Sequencing was done on a sample of naive CD8+ T cells from PBMCs. The receptors were sampled from a young man in good health. Some clones in this sample may be carry-over from other donors' samples.

This chain joins TRBV29-1 and TRBJ2-2; perhaps D is TRBD1 or TRBD2 (6 bases each). The CDR3 contains 13 residues. Trimming removed 7 bases at V and 6 bases at J, with 15 bases between. Per the germline V gene, CDR1 is SQVTM and CDR2 is ANQGSEA. The CDR3 sequence is CSATGLAPGELFF. The CDR3 DNA is TGCAGCGCTACAGGGCTAGCGCCCGGGGAGCTGTTTTTT.

The rearrangement uses TRBV30 and TRBJ2-7, with D unresolved. V was shortened by 8 bases and J by 5 bases, with 4 bases between the two germline ends. This CDR3 is 8 amino acids long. Germline loops: CDR1 GTSNPN, CDR2 SVGIG (reference sequence). CDR3 in amino acids: CAPNEQYF. As DNA, the CDR3 is TGTGCCCCTAACGAGCAGTACTTC.

As for this clone: The same CDR3 can be traced to other DNA sequences in this sample. The genes are TRBV5-1 and TRBJ2-1, with 7 bases matching TRBD2. The germline CDR1 and CDR2 sequences are SGHRS and YFSETQ. The CDR3 totals 14 residues. The J segment lost 4 bases and the V segment lost 3 bases, leaving 4 bases of the junction unmatched. The CDR3 here is CASSSGLSYNEQFF. The CDR3 DNA reads TGCGCCAGCAGCTCGGGACTATCGTACAATGAGCAGTTCTTC.

This clone was seen only once. The chain carries TRBV13 and TRBJ2-3; 12 bases align to TRBD2. From germline, CDR1 is PRHDT and CDR2 FYEKMQ (reference sequence). V trimming: 0 bases; J trimming: 1 base; junction bases outside the gene matches: 11. The CDR3 extends over 20 amino acids. CDR3 region: CASSLGFGTSGYYGTDTQYF. CDR3 coding DNA: TGTGCCAGCAGCTTAGGTTTCGGGACTAGCGGGTATTACGGCACAGATACGCAGTATTTT.

The genes are TRBV29-1 and TRBJ1-2; TRBD1 matches 10 bases. The V segment lost 7 bases and the J segment 2 bases; nucleotides outside the gene matches: 4. CDR3 length: 13 amino acids. Germline loops: CDR1 SQVTM, CDR2 ANQGSEA. The chain's CDR3 is CSGMTGGNYGYTF. CDR3 DNA: TGCAGCGGGATGACAGGGGGCAACTATGGCTACACCTTC.

This clone was detected a few times. V usage is TRBV4-1 and J usage is TRBJ1-2; D remains unclear. The CDR3 totals 14 residues. V was cut by 0 bases and J by 4 bases, with 9 bases left in between. Looked up from germline, CDR1 is MGHRA and CDR2 is YSYEKL. The CDR3 DNA follows: TGCGCCAGCAGCCAAGATATCGAGACCTATGGCTACACCTTC. As protein: CASSQDIETYGYTF.

For this clone: At the DNA level, this CDR3 is encoded by other sequences in the same sample as well. The CDR3 sequence is CASSSGLYGYTF. For the CDR3, the DNA is TGTGCCAGCAGCTCCGGGCTTTATGGCTACACCTTC. V usage is TRBV7-9 and J usage is TRBJ1-2; D gene ambiguous. V lost 4 bases and J lost 5, with 8 bases in between. This CDR3 spans 12 amino acids. Germline CDR1 reads SEHNR; CDR2 reads FQNEAQ (reference sequence).

The V and J genes are TRBV9 and TRBJ2-1; TRBD1 is a possible D gene (6 bases). Germline CDR1 and CDR2: SGDLS and YYNGEE. CDR3 length equals 12 residues. V was pared by 5 bases and J by 7 bases, with 10 bases between. The CDR3 bases are TGTGCCAGCAGGGGACAAGGGAATGAGCAGTTCTTC. Translated: CASRGQGNEQFF.

This sequence joins TRBV6-1 and TRBJ2-1, with D tentatively TRBD2 (6 bases). Germline assignment: CDR1 MNHNS and CDR2 SASEGT. The CDR3 runs 14 residues. Trimming pared 5 bases from V and 5 bases from J, leaving 13 bases between. The CDR3 bases are TGTGCCAGCAGTAGTAGCGGAAGAGACAATGAGCAGTTCTTC. It translates to CASSSSGRDNEQFF.

This chain connects TRBV9 to TRBJ2-7; perhaps TRBD2 as D (6 bases). Per germline, CDR1 SGDLS and CDR2 YYNGEE. The ends were cut back, 0 bases at V and 2 bases at J, with 12 bases in the middle. The CDR3 has 15 residues. The CDR3 DNA sequence: TGTGCCAGCAGCGTAGGTGGGGGGAGGACCTACGAGCAGTACTTC. It translates to CASSVGGGRTYEQYF.

This sequence joins TRBV6-5 and TRBJ2-4; D not resolved. Germline CDR1 MNHEY, CDR2 SVGAGI. This CDR3 has 14 amino acids. Trimming took off 5 bases at V and 3 bases at J, with 11 bases between the two ends. The CDR3 sequence: CASSDGVGKNIQYF. The CDR3, as DNA: TGTGCCAGCAGTGATGGGGTGGGCAAAAACATTCAGTACTTC.

The genes are TRBV7-9 and TRBJ2-2; D possibly corresponds to TRBD2 (7 bases). Deletions cut 5 bases from V and 0 bases from J, with 16 bases between. Germline-derived CDR1 and CDR2 are SEHNR and FQNEAQ (reference sequence). CDR3 length: 17 residues. DNA of the CDR3: TGTGCCAGCAGCGCGGGGGCGGGACATTCGAACACCGGGGAGCTGTTTTTT. The encoded protein is CASSAGAGHSNTGELFF.

This clone was recorded a few times. This chain connects TRBV29-1 to TRBJ1-1, with a tentative D call TRBD1 (5 bases). V lost 7 bases and J 4 bases, leaving 13 bases between the germline ends. The CDR3 has 12 amino acids. Germline loops: CDR1 SQVTM, CDR2 ANQGSEA. The chain's CDR3 is CSGRAGSTEAFF. CDR3 in DNA: TGCAGCGGGAGGGCAGGGAGCACTGAAGCTTTCTTT.

The CDR3 is CASSHSGGGATNEKLFF. The CDR3 coding sequence is TGTGCCAGCAGCCACTCCGGCGGGGGGGCGACTAATGAAAAACTGTTTTTT. V and J are TRBV7-9 and TRBJ1-4; possibly TRBD1 for D (6 bases). The CDR3 runs to 17 residues. CDR1 SEHNR and CDR2 FQNEAQ come from the germline V gene (reference sequence). V was cut by 5 bases and J by 2 bases, with 18 bases left in between.

The chain links TRBV27 to TRBJ2-1; 9 nucleotides line up with TRBD2. The CDR3 is made up of 15 amino acids. Per the germline V gene, CDR1 is MNHEY and CDR2 is SMNVEV (reference sequence). V lost 6 bases, J lost 7 bases, and 10 bases stayed unmatched. CDR3 amino acids: CASRVAGEGWNEQFF. In DNA form, the CDR3 reads TGTGCCAGCAGAGTAGCGGGAGAGGGTTGGAATGAGCAGTTCTTC.

This clone turned up a few times. Other nucleotide sequences in the sample specify the same CDR3. The CDR3 protein is CASSLVLGNTEAFF. Written as DNA, the CDR3 is TGTGCCAGCAGCTTAGTTTTGGGGAACACTGAAGCTTTCTTT. The chain carries TRBV7-9 and TRBJ1-1, with unresolved D. The germline V and J ends were trimmed by 1 base and 1 base, with 7 bases remaining between them. This CDR3 spans 14 amino acids. From germline, CDR1 is SEHNR and CDR2 FQNEAQ (reference sequence).

This rearrangement joins TRBV10-2 to TRBJ2-3, with 8 bases aligning to TRBD1. From germline, CDR1 is WSHSY and CDR2 SAAADI. V was clipped by 2 bases and J by 5 bases; unmatched bases: 3. This CDR3 spans 14 amino acids. The CDR3 DNA reads as TGCGCCAGCAGTGAGGGCAGGGGGCTAGATACGCAGTATTTT. Its protein is CASSEGRGLDTQYF.

The chain carries TRBV27 and TRBJ2-2, with D perhaps given as TRBD1 or TRBD2 (6 bases each). The V gene's germline CDR1 is MNHEY and CDR2 SMNVEV (reference sequence). This CDR3 contains 17 residues. V lost 2 bases, J lost 6 bases, and 19 bases lay in between. CDR3 coding DNA: TGTGCCAGCAGTTTACGCGACTCCGGGGGCGCTTCCGGGGAGCTGTTTTTT. Translated, it gives CASSLRDSGGASGELFF.

The chain is built from TRBV2 and TRBJ1-2, with a tentative D call TRBD1 (5 bases). The CDR3 sequence is 12 residues long. V shed 7 bases and J shed 8 bases, with 14 bases lying between them. Germline V CDR1 and CDR2: SNHLY, FYNNEI. Here the CDR3 DNA reads TGTGCCAGCAAAAAGGAAGGGGACGGCTACACCTTC. It codes for CASKKEGDGYTF.

This sequence joins TRBV6-4 and TRBJ2-1; TRBD2 matches 8 bases. V shed 6 bases, J shed 7 bases, and the junction held 11 bases outside the gene matches. There are 15 residues in the CDR3. Germline lookup yields CDR1 MRHNA and CDR2 SNTAGT. CDR3 sequence (DNA): TGTGCCAGCAGCGCTATATCGGGGACTAGTAATGAGCAGTTCTTC. Protein sequence: CASSAISGTSNEQFF.

The V and J genes are TRBV4-2 and TRBJ1-1; D remains ambiguous. With 10 bases removed from V and 1 base from J, the gap between germline ends came to 13 bases. Germline assignment: CDR1 LGHNA and CDR2 YNFKEQ. The CDR3 contains 13 residues. The CDR3 protein is CATSLTENTEAFF. In DNA, the CDR3 is TGTGCCACCTCCTTAACAGAGAACACTGAAGCTTTCTTT.

For this clone: The sample holds other DNA sequences that translate to the same CDR3. V usage is TRBV7-9 and J usage is TRBJ2-3; TRBD2 aligns across 9 bases. This CDR3 spans 15 amino acids. Germline V lookup: CDR1 SEHNR, CDR2 FQNEAQ (reference sequence). With V trimmed by 5 bases and J by 0 bases, 3 bases remained unmatched. Here the CDR3 reads CASSPLAGSTDTQYF. The CDR3 coding sequence is TGTGCCAGCAGCCCACTAGCGGGCAGCACAGATACGCAGTATTTT. The full variable domain, its missing parts supplied by reference TRBV7-9 and TRBJ2-3, is DTGVSQNPRHKITKRGQNVTFRCDPISEHNRLYWYRQTLGQGPEFLTYFQNEAQLEKSRLLSDRFSAERPKGSFSTLEIQRTEQGDSAMYLCASSPLAGSTDTQYFGPGTRLTVL.

V is TRBV19 and J is TRBJ1-1, with 8 positions matching TRBD1. V gave up 1 base and J gave up 4 bases; unmatched junction bases: 8. This CDR3 is built from 16 residues. Germline CDR1 is LNHDA and CDR2 is SQIVND (reference sequence). Here the CDR3 reads CASSIVRTGWSTEAFF. DNA of the CDR3: TGTGCCAGTAGTATAGTCCGGACAGGGTGGTCCACTGAAGCTTTCTTT.

The chain has TRBV27 and TRBJ1-2, with D hard to call. CDR3 length equals 14 residues. V shed 1 base and J shed 4 bases, with 10 bases lying between them. Germline V CDR1 and CDR2: MNHEY, SMNVEV (reference sequence). The CDR3 protein is CASSLYPSLYGYTF. The CDR3 bases are TGTGCCAGCAGTTTATATCCATCCCTCTATGGCTACACCTTC.

The chain links TRBV7-9 to TRBJ2-3; D may be TRBD1 (6 bases). Germline CDR1 reads SEHNR; CDR2 reads FQNEAQ (reference sequence). The CDR3 extends over 15 amino acids. The V and J ends lost 5 bases and 1 base respectively, with 13 bases between them. The CDR3 coding sequence is TGTGCCAGCAGCCAGCAGGGGCCACGCACAGATACGCAGTATTTT. It yields the protein CASSQQGPRTDTQYF.

The chain joins TRBV7-9 to TRBJ2-7, with TRBD1 identical over 7 bases. The germline CDR1 and CDR2 sequences are SEHNR and FQNEAQ (reference sequence). The CDR3 has 14 amino acids. Trimming cost V 3 bases and J 6 bases; bases outside gene matches: 8. CDR3: CASSLTGRLAEQYF. The CDR3 bases are TGTGCCAGCAGCTTGACAGGGCGGCTTGCCGAGCAGTACTTC.

The sample holds a few counts of this clone. Other DNA sequences in the same sample also yield this CDR3. This chain uses TRBV29-1 with TRBJ1-1, with 9 bases fitting TRBD1. The CDR3 length is 13 residues. After removal of 4 bases from V and 3 bases from J, the junction contained 3 bases not matched to a gene. Looked up from germline, CDR1 is SQVTM and CDR2 is ANQGSEA. This CDR3 reads CSVATGGYTEAFF. The DNA of the CDR3 is TGCAGCGTTGCGACAGGGGGTTACACTGAAGCTTTCTTT.

The rearrangement links TRBV6-5 to TRBJ2-3; D unclear. Trimming shortened V by 5 bases and J by 4 bases, and 13 bases separated the two germline ends. The CDR3 contains 14 residues. The germline gives CDR1 MNHEY, CDR2 SVGAGI. The CDR3 sequence: CASSPYRVPDTQYF. CDR3 in DNA: TGTGCCAGCAGTCCCTACCGAGTCCCAGATACGCAGTATTTT.

Concerning this clone itself: The same CDR3 is also encoded by other DNA sequences in this sample. This chain connects TRBV9 to TRBJ2-7; D remains unclear. CDR3 length: 14 residues. Trimming removed 0 bases from V and 2 bases from J, with 9 bases in between. Per the germline V gene, CDR1 is SGDLS and CDR2 is YYNGEE. The CDR3 sequence: CASSVGGSTYEQYF. The CDR3 DNA reads TGTGCCAGCAGCGTAGGTGGCAGCACCTACGAGCAGTACTTC.